Included here is one T cell receptor (beta chain) sequence, with context. The antigen is undetermined. Libraries were prepared by immunoSEQ multiplex PCR; TCRdb keeps only in-frame clonotypes and omits some of them. This sample has 150,000 or so clones, with 90% to 95% found just once. The data stem from a study of T cell responses to AZD1222 COVID-19 vaccine. Findings and caveats of the study: Spike-specific TCR breadth rose after two AZD1222 doses, and depth rose as well.

Trimming cost V 0 bases and J 2 bases, with 11 bases left between them. The CDR3 is 15 amino acids. Germline CDR1 reads SGHDN; CDR2 reads FVKESK. This sample comprised peripheral blood, obtained on day 0 of AZD1222 vaccination. The receptor was derived from an adult in good health. The J gene is TRBJ2-7, the V gene TRBV14, with D perhaps TRBD1 (6 bases). For the CDR3, the DNA is TGTGCCAGCAGCCAAGACTGGGGGCCGCCCTACGAGCAGTACTTC. Translating it yields CASSQDWGPPYEQYF.